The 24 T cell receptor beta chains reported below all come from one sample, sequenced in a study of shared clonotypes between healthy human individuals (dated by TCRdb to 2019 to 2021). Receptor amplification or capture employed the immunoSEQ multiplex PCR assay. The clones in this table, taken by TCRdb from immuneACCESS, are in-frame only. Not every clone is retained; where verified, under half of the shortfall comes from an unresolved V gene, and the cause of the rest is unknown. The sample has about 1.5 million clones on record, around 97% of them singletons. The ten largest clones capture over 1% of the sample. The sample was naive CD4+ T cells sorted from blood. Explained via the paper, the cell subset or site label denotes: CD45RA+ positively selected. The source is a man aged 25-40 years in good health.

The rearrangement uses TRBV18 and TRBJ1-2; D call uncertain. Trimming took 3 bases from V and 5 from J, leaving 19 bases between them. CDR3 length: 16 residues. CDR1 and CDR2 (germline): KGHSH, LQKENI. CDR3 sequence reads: CASSPVTVQAGYGYTF. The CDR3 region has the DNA TGTGCCAGCTCACCTGTCACGGTGCAGGCCGGGTATGGCTACACCTTC. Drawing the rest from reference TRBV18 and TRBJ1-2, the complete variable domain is NAGVMQNPRHLVRRRGQEARLRCSPMKGHSHVYWYRQLPEEGLKFMVYLQKENIIDESGMPKERFSAEFPKEGPSILRIQQVVRGDSAAYFCASSPVTVQAGYGYTFGSGTRLTVV.

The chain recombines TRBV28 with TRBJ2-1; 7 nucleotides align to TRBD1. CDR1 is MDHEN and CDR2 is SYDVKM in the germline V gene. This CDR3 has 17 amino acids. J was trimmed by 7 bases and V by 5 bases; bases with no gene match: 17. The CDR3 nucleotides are TGTGCCAGCAGTGAAGGCCTACCTAGGACAGGCAAGAATGAGCAGTTCTTC. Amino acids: CASSEGLPRTGKNEQFF.

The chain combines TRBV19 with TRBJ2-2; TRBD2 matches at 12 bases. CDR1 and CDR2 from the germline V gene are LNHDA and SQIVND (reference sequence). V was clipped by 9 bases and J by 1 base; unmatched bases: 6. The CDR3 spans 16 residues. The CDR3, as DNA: TGTGCCAGCCAAAAACTAGCGGGAGGGAACACCGGGGAGCTGTTTTTT. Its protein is CASQKLAGGNTGELFF. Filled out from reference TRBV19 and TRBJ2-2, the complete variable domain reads DGGITQSPKYLFRKEGQNVTLSCEQNLNHDAMYWYRQDPGQGLRLIYYSQIVNDFQKGDIAEGYSVSREKKESFPLTVTSAQKNPTAFYLCASQKLAGGNTGELFFGEGSRLTVL.

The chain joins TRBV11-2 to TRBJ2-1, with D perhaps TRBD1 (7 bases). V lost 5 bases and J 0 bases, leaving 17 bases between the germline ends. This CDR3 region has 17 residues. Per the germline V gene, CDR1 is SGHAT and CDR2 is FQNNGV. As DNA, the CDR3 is TGTGCCAGCAGCCCGGAGGGGGCGATGAGCTCCTACAATGAGCAGTTCTTC. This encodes CASSPEGAMSSYNEQFF.

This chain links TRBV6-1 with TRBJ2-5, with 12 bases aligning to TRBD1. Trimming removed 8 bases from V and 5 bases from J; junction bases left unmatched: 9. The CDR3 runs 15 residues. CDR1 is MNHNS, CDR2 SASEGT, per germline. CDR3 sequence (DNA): TGTGCCAGCGGACAGGGACAGGGGGCTAGGGAGACCCAGTACTTC. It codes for CASGQGQGARETQYF.

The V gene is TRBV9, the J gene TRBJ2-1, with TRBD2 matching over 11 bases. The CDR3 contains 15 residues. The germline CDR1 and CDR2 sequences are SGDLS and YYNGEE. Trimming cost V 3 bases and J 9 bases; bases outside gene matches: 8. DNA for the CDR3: TGTGCCAGCAGCGACATTAGCGGGAGGGAAAGTGAGCAGTTCTTC. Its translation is CASSDISGRESEQFF.

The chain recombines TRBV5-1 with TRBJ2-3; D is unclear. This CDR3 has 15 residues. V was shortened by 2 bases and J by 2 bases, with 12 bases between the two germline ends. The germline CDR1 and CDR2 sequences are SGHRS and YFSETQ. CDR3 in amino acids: CASSLFLPTTDTQYF. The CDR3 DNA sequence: TGCGCCAGCAGCTTATTCCTACCCACCACAGATACGCAGTATTTT.

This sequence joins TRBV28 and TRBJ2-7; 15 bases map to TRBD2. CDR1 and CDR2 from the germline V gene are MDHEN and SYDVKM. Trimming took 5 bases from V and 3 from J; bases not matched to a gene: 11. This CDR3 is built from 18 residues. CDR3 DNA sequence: TGTGCCAGCAGTGGCCGGACTAGCGGGAGGGTCAGTATCTACGAGCAGTACTTC. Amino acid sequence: CASSGRTSGRVSIYEQYF. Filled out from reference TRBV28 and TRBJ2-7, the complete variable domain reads DVKVTQSSRYLVKRTGEKVFLECVQDMDHENMFWYRQDPGLGLRLIYFSYDVKMKEKGDIPEGYSVSREKKERFSLILESASTNQTSMYLCASSGRTSGRVSIYEQYFGPGTRLTVT.

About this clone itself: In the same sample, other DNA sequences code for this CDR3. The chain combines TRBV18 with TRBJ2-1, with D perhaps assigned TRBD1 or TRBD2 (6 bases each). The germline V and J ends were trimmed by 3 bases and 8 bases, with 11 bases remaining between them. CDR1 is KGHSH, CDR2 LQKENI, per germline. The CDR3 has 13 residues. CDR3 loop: CASSPSGGDEQFF. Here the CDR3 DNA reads TGTGCCAGCTCACCGTCCGGGGGCGATGAGCAGTTCTTC. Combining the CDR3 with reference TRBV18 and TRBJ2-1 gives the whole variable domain NAGVMQNPRHLVRRRGQEARLRCSPMKGHSHVYWYRQLPEEGLKFMVYLQKENIIDESGMPKERFSAEFPKEGPSILRIQQVVRGDSAAYFCASSPSGGDEQFFGPGTRLTVL.

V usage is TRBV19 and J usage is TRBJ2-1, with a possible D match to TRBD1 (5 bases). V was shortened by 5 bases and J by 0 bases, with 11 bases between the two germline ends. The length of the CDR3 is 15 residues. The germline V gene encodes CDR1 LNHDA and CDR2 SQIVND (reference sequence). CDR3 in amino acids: CASSAQGLSYNEQFF. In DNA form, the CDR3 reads TGTGCCAGTAGTGCCCAGGGCCTCTCCTACAATGAGCAGTTCTTC.

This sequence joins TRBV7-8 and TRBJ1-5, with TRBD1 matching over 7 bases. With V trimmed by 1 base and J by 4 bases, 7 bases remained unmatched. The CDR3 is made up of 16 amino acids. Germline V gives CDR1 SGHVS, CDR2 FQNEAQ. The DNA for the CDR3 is TGTGCCAGCAGCTTAGGTCACACAGGGGTAAATCAGCCCCAGCATTTT. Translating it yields CASSLGHTGVNQPQHF.

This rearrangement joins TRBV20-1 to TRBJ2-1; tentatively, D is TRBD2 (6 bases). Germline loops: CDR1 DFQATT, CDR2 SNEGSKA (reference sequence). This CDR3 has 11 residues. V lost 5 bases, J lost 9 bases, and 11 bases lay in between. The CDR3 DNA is TGCAGTGCTGGACGGGGGTCTGAGCAGTTCTTC. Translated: CSAGRGSEQFF.

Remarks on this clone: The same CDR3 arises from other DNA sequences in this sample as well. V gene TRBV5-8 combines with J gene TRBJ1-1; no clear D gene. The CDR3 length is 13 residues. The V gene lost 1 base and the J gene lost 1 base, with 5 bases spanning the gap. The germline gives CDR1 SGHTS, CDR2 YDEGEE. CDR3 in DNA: TGTGCCAGCAGCTTGCGCCCGAACACTGAAGCTTTCTTT. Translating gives CASSLRPNTEAFF.

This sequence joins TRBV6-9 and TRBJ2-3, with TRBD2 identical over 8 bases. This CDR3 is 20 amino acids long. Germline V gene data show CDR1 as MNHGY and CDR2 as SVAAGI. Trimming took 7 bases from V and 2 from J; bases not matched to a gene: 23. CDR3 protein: CASNTTCGRRLGRYTDTQYF. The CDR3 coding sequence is TGTGCCAGCAATACGACTTGCGGGAGGAGGTTGGGGCGCTACACAGATACGCAGTATTTT.

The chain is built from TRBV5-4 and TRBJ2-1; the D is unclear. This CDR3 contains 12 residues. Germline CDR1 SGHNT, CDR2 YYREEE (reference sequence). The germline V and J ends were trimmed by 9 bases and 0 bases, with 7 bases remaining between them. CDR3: CATLSSYNEQFF. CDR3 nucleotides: TGTGCCACCCTGAGCTCCTACAATGAGCAGTTCTTC.

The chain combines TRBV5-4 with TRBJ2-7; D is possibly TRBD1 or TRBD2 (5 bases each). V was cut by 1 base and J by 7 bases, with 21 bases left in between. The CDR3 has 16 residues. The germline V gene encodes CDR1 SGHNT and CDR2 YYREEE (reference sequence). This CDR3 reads CASSLFRGGSIGEQYF. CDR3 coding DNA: TGTGCCAGCAGCTTGTTTAGGGGCGGGTCGATCGGGGAGCAGTACTTC.

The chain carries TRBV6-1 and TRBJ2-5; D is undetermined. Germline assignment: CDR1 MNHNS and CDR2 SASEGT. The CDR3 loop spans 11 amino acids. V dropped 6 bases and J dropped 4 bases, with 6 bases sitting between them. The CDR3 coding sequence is TGTGCCAGCAGACTCGGAGAGACCCAGTACTTC. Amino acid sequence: CASRLGETQYF.

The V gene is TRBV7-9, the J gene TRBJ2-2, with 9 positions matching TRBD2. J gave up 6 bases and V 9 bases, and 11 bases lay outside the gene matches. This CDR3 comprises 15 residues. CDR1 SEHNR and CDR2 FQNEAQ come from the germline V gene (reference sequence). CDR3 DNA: TGTGCCAGGTCCTCTAGCGGGAAGGAGTCCGGGGAGCTGTTTTTT. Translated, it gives CARSSSGKESGELFF. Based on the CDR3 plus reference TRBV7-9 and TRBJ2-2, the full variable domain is DTGVSQNPRHKITKRGQNVTFRCDPISEHNRLYWYRQTLGQGPEFLTYFQNEAQLEKSRLLSDRFSAERPKGSFSTLEIQRTEQGDSAMYLCARSSSGKESGELFFGEGSRLTVL.

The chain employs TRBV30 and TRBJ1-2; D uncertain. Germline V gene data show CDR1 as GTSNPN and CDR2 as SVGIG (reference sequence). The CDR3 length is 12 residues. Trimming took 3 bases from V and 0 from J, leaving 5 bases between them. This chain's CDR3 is CAWRGTNYGYTF. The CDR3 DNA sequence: TGTGCCTGGAGGGGTACTAACTATGGCTACACCTTC.

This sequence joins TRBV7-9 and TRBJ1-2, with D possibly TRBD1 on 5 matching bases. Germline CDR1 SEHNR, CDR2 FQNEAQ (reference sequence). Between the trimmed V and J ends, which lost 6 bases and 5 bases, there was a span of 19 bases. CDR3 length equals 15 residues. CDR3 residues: CASSPPGTAAYGYTF. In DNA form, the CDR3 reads TGTGCCAGCAGTCCCCCCGGGACCGCGGCTTATGGCTACACCTTC.

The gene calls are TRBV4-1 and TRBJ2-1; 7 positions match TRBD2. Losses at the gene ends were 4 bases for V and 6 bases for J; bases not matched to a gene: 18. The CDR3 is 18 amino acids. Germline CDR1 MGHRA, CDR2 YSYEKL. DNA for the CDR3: TGCGCCAGCAGCCTCACCCACGGGGCGGGAGTCTACCCCAATGAGCAGTTCTTC. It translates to CASSLTHGAGVYPNEQFF.

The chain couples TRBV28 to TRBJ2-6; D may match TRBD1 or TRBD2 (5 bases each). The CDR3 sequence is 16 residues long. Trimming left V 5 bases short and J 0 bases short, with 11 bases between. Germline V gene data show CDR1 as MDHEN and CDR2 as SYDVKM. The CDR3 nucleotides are TGTGCCAGCAGTACGGGACCGACCTCTGGGGCCAACGTCCTGACTTTC. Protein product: CASSTGPTSGANVLTF. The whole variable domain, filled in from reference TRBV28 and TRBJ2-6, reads DVKVTQSSRYLVKRTGEKVFLECVQDMDHENMFWYRQDPGLGLRLIYFSYDVKMKEKGDIPEGYSVSREKKERFSLILESASTNQTSMYLCASSTGPTSGANVLTFGAGSRLTVL.

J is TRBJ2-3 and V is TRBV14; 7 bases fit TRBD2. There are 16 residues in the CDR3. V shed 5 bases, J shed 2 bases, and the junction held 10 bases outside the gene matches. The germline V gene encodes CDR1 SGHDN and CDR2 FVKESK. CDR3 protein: CASSNLPSGATDTQYF. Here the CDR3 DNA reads TGTGCCAGCAGCAACCTACCTAGCGGCGCCACAGATACGCAGTATTTT.

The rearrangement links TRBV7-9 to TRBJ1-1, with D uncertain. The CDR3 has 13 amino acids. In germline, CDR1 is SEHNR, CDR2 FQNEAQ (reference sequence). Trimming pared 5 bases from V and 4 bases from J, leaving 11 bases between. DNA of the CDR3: TGTGCCAGCAGCGCCCAGTTGGGCACTGAAGCTTTCTTT. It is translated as CASSAQLGTEAFF.